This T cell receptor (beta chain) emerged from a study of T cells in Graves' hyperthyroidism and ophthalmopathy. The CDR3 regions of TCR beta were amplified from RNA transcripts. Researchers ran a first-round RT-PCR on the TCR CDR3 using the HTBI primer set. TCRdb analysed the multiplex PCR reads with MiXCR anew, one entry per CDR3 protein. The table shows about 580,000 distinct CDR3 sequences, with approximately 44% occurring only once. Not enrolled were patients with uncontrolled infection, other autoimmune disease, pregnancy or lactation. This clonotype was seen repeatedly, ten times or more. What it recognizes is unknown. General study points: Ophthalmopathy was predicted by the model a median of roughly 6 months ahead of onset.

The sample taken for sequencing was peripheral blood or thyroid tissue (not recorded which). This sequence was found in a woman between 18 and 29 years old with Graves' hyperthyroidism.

The CDR3 coding sequence is TGCAGTGCTAGAGATCGGAGCAGTATTACCGGGGAGCTGTTTTTT. It yields the protein CSARDRSSITGELFF. V usage is TRBV20-1 and J usage is TRBJ2-2; D uncertain. CDR1 is DFQATT, CDR2 SNEGSKA, per germline (reference sequence). The V and J ends lost 0 bases and 5 bases respectively, with 13 bases between them. The CDR3 has 15 residues.